The entry that follows covers one TCR beta chain sequence. This clone's antigen is unknown. Nothing much larger sits one base from this clone, and base qualities are not available. This specimen belongs to a study of blood T cell repertoires in COVID-19 (dated by TCRdb to the early 2020s). A note on the overall study: Samples from collaborators originated in the United States, Italy and Spain and spanned both the acute and convalescent phases of COVID-19. The repertoires were released in a freely available public database intended as a resource for research on the immune response to SARS-CoV-2. Deeply sampled blood TCRbeta repertoires from subjects exposed to, actively infected with, or recovered from COVID-19 were included in the dataset. Where available, HLA class I and class II types were obtained from metadata supplied by the sample provider rather than from assay-based typing. The prospective study material was composed of cDNA or gDNA derived from T cells, B-cell-depleted T cells, or PBMCs. Nearly every sample came with metadata listing a de-identified subject ID, COVID-19 status, age in years and sex. The samples were drawn from the first 160 participants of the ongoing ImmuneRACE study and from 950 to 1,500 subjects provided by 6 global collaborators. Broad study findings and their caveats: Clinical and demographic metadata were provided uncurated, with the amount varying by source and participant.

Whole blood was collected in K2EDTA tubes by collaborating institutions according to the institutions' own protocols. For TCRbeta analysis, collaborator samples were shipped as frozen whole blood, as isolated PBMCs, or as DNA extracted from either sample type. The immunoSEQ Assay, a bias-controlled multiplex PCR, was used to amplify TCRbeta CDR3 regions from genomic DNA. From the authors' description of their analysis: The number of nucleated cells in each sample was estimated by amplification of reference gene primers within the assay. To quantify the absolute abundance of each unique TCRbeta CDR3 rearrangement, sequence reads were collapsed and filtered. Productive Simpson clonality was computed per sample as the square root of Simpson's diversity index over productive rearrangements. TCRdb re-hosts the immuneACCESS table, in-frame sequences only. Its copies lack some clones; in the studies checked, an unresolved V gene accounts for under half of them, and the cause for the rest is not known. The V and J calls and the clone size are those of that table, but D and trimming were determined from the DNA. The sample profile shows roughly 77,000 clones; roughly 85% of them were found once. The top ten hold approximately 5.5% of the sample.

Unmatched junction bases come to 14, with V trimmed by 6 bases and J by 2 bases. The CDR3 contains 18 residues, cysteine and phenylalanine counted. Left in the record is the CDR3 DNA by itself, 54 bases read in frame from the first base. CDR1 and CDR2, looked up from the germline V gene, are KGHDR and SFDVKD. This TCR came from a human donor in a cohort sampled during active COVID-19. The receptor chain draws on TRBV24-1 and TRBJ1-5; 8 middle bases align to TRBD1. What was sequenced was peripheral blood. The CDR3: CATSPGAYRGGGNQPQHF. The DNA is as follows: TGTGCCACCAGTCCCGGGGCTTACAGGGGGGGCGGCAATCAGCCCCAGCATTTT.